This T cell receptor (beta chain) was found in a study of blood T cells in healthy people across ages. Comments on this clonotype: Its target is not known.

Extraction of total RNA produced a minimum of 5 micrograms from each sample. Whole-study findings and limits: Age brought a roughly linear fall in TCR beta diversity measured per million T cells. Donor CMV status, an unknown factor, possibly confounded changes in expanded clonotypes. Observed TCR beta diversity showed a strong correlation with the percentage of naive T cells as measured by flow cytometry.

The use of a sample-barcoded 5' primer and a J-beta primer mix characterized a second PCR of about 7 to 12 cycles. TCRdb ran MiXCR on the 5' RACE reads and lists one entry per CDR3 protein. This sample has approximately 730,000 distinct CDR3 sequences, with roughly 45% found just once. The CDR3 is made up of 14 amino acids. In germline, CDR1 is SGHDN, CDR2 FVKESK. Trimming shortened V by 0 bases and J by 5 bases, and 7 bases separated the two germline ends. The rearrangement joins TRBV14 to TRBJ1-4; the D gene is possibly TRBD1 (5 bases). The sample consisted of blood. This TCR was recovered from a woman aged 55-70 years in good health. The CDR3 bases are TGTGCCAGCAGCCAAGAGTACAGGAATGAAAAACTGTTTTTT. It codes for CASSQEYRNEKLFF.